This passage covers 18 T cell receptor beta chains from one sample sequenced in a study of cytomegalovirus exposure and HLA in healthy donors. PCR employed 60 Vbeta and 13 Jbeta primers. The repertoire was sequenced with immunoSEQ multiplex PCR; TCRdb's copy has only in-frame clones and lacks some. The sample consists of some 190,000 clones, 77% of them appearing once. Sample: PBMCs. Receptor source: a woman in her thirties in good health and CMV-seropositive.

Only a few counts were recorded for this clone. The CDR3 sequence: CAWLSGTYTGELFF. CDR3 in DNA: TGTGCCTGGCTATCCGGGACATACACCGGGGAGCTGTTTTTT. The chain employs TRBV30 and TRBJ2-2; a weak D match, TRBD1 (6 bases). This CDR3 comprises 14 residues. The germline V gene encodes CDR1 GTSNPN and CDR2 SVGIG (reference sequence). V lost 5 bases and J lost 3, with 13 bases in between.

This clone occurred once. This chain joins TRBV7-2 and TRBJ2-7, with TRBD1 identical over 8 bases. CDR1 and CDR2 (germline): SGHTA, FQGNSA. With 4 bases clipped from V and 4 bases from J, the junction kept 9 bases outside the gene matches. CDR3 length: 15 amino acids. The CDR3 nucleotides read TGTGCCAGCAGCTGGACAGGACAGGGACCATACGAGCAGTACTTC. The encoded protein is CASSWTGQGPYEQYF.

The chain employs TRBV4-1 and TRBJ1-3; D gene ambiguous. The germline V gene has CDR1 MGHRA and CDR2 YSYEKL. Trimming took 2 bases from V and 0 from J, leaving 11 bases between them. This CDR3 has 16 amino acids. CDR3 amino acids: CASSQPTTYSGNTIYF. CDR3 coding DNA: TGCGCCAGCAGCCAACCCACCACATACTCTGGAAACACCATATATTTT.

The count of this clone is one. The genes are TRBV29-1 and TRBJ2-1; TRBD2 matches 12 bases. Germline V gene sequence: CDR1 SQVTM, CDR2 ANQGSEA. The CDR3 sequence is 14 residues long. V gave up 6 bases and J gave up 5 bases; unmatched junction bases: 5. The CDR3 loop is CSVTRLAGDNEQFF. DNA for the CDR3: TGCAGCGTAACAAGACTAGCGGGAGACAATGAGCAGTTCTTC.

The chain has TRBV6-5 and TRBJ2-7; TRBD1 aligns across 9 bases. The germline V gene encodes CDR1 MNHEY and CDR2 SVGAGI. J gave up 2 bases and V 2 bases, and 4 bases lay outside the gene matches. The CDR3 runs to 15 residues. In nucleotides, the CDR3 is TGTGCCAGCAGTTACGACAGGGGGGCCACCTACGAGCAGTACTTC. Translation: CASSYDRGATYEQYF.

This chain uses TRBV5-1 with TRBJ2-3; 7 nucleotides agree with TRBD1. The CDR3 is 17 amino acids. Looked up from germline, CDR1 is SGHRS and CDR2 is YFSETQ. The J segment lost 2 bases and the V segment lost 0 bases, leaving 9 bases of the junction unmatched. The CDR3 DNA reads as TGCGCCAGCAGCTTGGGGGGACAGTCACTTATCACAGATACGCAGTATTTT. Its protein is CASSLGGQSLITDTQYF.

This clone came up a few times. The CDR3 nucleotides are TGCGCCAGCAGCCCCCGGGACAGACTAACAGATACGCAGTATTTT. Encoded protein: CASSPRDRLTDTQYF. This chain links TRBV5-1 with TRBJ2-3; 7 bases align to TRBD1. The CDR3 consists of 15 residues. The V gene's germline CDR1 is SGHRS and CDR2 YFSETQ. The V segment lost 4 bases and the J segment 3 bases; nucleotides outside the gene matches: 8. The full variable domain, in which reference TRBV5-1 and TRBJ2-3 provide the parts outside the CDR3, is KAGVTQTPRYLIKTRGQQVTLSCSPISGHRSVSWYQQTPGQGLQFLFEYFSETQRNKGNFPGRFSGRQFSNSRSEMNVSTLELGDSALYLCASSPRDRLTDTQYFGPGTRLTVL.

The gene calls are TRBV2 and TRBJ2-1, with 9 bases that match TRBD2. CDR3 size: 13 residues. Germline assignment: CDR1 SNHLY and CDR2 FYNNEI. V shed 4 bases and J 11 bases; nucleotides not matched to a gene: 6. The CDR3 is CASSGLAGPKQFF. The CDR3 DNA sequence: TGTGCCAGCAGTGGGCTAGCGGGGCCTAAGCAGTTCTTC. The full variable domain, completed using reference TRBV2 and TRBJ2-1, is EPEVTQTPSHQVTQMGQEVILRCVPISNHLYFYWYRQILGQKVEFLVSFYNNEISEKSEIFDDQFSVERPDGSNFTLKIRSTKLEDSAMYFCASSGLAGPKQFFGPGTRLTVL.

This chain uses TRBV30 with TRBJ2-5; D is perhaps TRBD1 (6 bases). The V gene lost 4 bases and the J gene lost 5 bases, with 11 bases spanning the gap. Germline V lookup: CDR1 GTSNPN, CDR2 SVGIG (reference sequence). The CDR3 is 12 amino acids. The CDR3 bases are TGTGCCTGGACAGGGGTGGGGGAGACCCAGTACTTC. Amino acid sequence: CAWTGVGETQYF.

This chain connects TRBV19 to TRBJ2-1, with 10 positions matching TRBD1. This CDR3 is built from 15 residues. V lost 4 bases to trimming and J lost 7 bases; unmatched junction nucleotides: 7. From germline, CDR1 is LNHDA and CDR2 SQIVND (reference sequence). CDR3 nucleotides: TGTGCCAGTAGTAACGACAGGGGGCTGCGAAATGAGCAGTTCTTC. Protein: CASSNDRGLRNEQFF. The whole variable domain, remainder taken from reference TRBV19 and TRBJ2-1, is DGGITQSPKYLFRKEGQNVTLSCEQNLNHDAMYWYRQDPGQGLRLIYYSQIVNDFQKGDIAEGYSVSREKKESFPLTVTSAQKNPTAFYLCASSNDRGLRNEQFFGPGTRLTVL.

This chain connects TRBV6-5 to TRBJ1-1; D unresolved. The germline V gene has CDR1 MNHEY and CDR2 SVGAGI. The CDR3 is 14 amino acids. Between the trimmed V and J ends, which lost 2 bases and 0 bases, there was a span of 7 bases. CDR3 sequence reads: CASSYTEMNTEAFF. The CDR3 DNA reads TGTGCCAGCAGTTACACAGAAATGAACACTGAAGCTTTCTTT.

The gene calls are TRBV25-1 and TRBJ1-3; 8 bases line up with TRBD1. CDR1 MGHDK and CDR2 SYGVNS come from the germline V gene. The junction had 6 bases not matched to a gene; V was cut back by 8 bases and J by 0 bases. The CDR3 is made up of 15 amino acids. The CDR3 DNA reads as TGTGCCAGCCGACCCGACAGGGGCTCTGGAAACACCATATATTTT. Translation: CASRPDRGSGNTIYF.

The V and J genes are TRBV7-2 and TRBJ2-7, with TRBD2 matching over 8 bases. J was trimmed by 9 bases and V by 5 bases; bases with no gene match: 6. CDR3 length: 12 amino acids. CDR1 and CDR2 from the germline V gene are SGHTA and FQGNSA. CDR3 sequence reads: CASSRGGERQYF. In DNA form, the CDR3 reads TGTGCCAGCAGCCGGGGGGGGGAACGGCAGTACTTC. Variable domain in full (rest from reference TRBV7-2 and TRBJ2-7): GAGVSQSPSNKVTEKGKDVELRCDPISGHTALYWYRQSLGQGLEFLIYFQGNSAPDKSGLPSDRFSAERTGGSVSTLTIQRTQQEDSAVYLCASSRGGERQYFGPGTRLTVT.

The chain joins TRBV4-1 to TRBJ2-3; 8 bases align to TRBD2. Germline trimming cut 4 bases from V and 1 base from J; bases unmatched to any gene: 7. Germline V gene sequence: CDR1 MGHRA, CDR2 YSYEKL. This CDR3 is built from 16 residues. The CDR3 reads CASSPQVTSGTDTQYF. The CDR3, as DNA: TGCGCCAGCAGCCCCCAAGTGACTAGCGGCACAGATACGCAGTATTTT.

This chain uses TRBV14 with TRBJ2-6, with a possible D match to TRBD2 (6 bases). The CDR3 is made up of 16 amino acids. The germline gives CDR1 SGHDN, CDR2 FVKESK. V was pared by 4 bases and J by 3 bases, with 13 bases between. The DNA for the CDR3 is TGTGCCAGCAGCCTGGGACTCCCCGGTGGGGCCAACGTCCTGACTTTC. It codes for CASSLGLPGGANVLTF. The variable domain in full, with the rest retrieved from reference TRBV14 and TRBJ2-6, is EAGVTQFPSHSVIEKGQTVTLRCDPISGHDNLYWYRRVMGKEIKFLLHFVKESKQDESGMPNNRFLAERTGGTYSTLKVQPAELEDSGVYFCASSLGLPGGANVLTFGAGSRLTVL.

V usage is TRBV4-3 and J usage is TRBJ2-1; 10 nucleotides align to TRBD2. Germline-derived CDR1 and CDR2 are LGHNA and YSLEER. This CDR3 region has 20 residues. V lost 2 bases to trimming and J lost 0 bases; unmatched junction nucleotides: 13. The CDR3, as DNA: TGCGCCAGCAGCCAAATTTTAGCGGGAGGTTTATTTGTCTCCTACAATGAGCAGTTCTTC. This codes for CASSQILAGGLFVSYNEQFF.

The rearrangement uses TRBV13 and TRBJ1-1, with a tentative D call TRBD1 (5 bases). This CDR3 comprises 15 residues. The V end lost 0 bases, the J end lost 4 bases, and 12 bases lay between the germline ends. The germline CDR1 and CDR2 sequences are PRHDT and FYEKMQ (reference sequence). CDR3 sequence: CASSLGDGGGTEAFF. The CDR3 coding sequence is TGTGCCAGCAGCTTAGGGGACGGGGGGGGCACTGAAGCTTTCTTT.

V is TRBV27 and J is TRBJ1-4; TRBD1 matches at 7 bases. The CDR3 runs 19 residues. Germline-derived CDR1 and CDR2 are MNHEY and SMNVEV (reference sequence). Trimming cost V 6 bases and J 4 bases; bases outside gene matches: 20. The CDR3 here is CASSHLRGTVTLINEKLFF. DNA of the CDR3: TGTGCCAGCAGCCACCTTCGGGGGACAGTAACGTTGATTAATGAAAAACTGTTTTTT.